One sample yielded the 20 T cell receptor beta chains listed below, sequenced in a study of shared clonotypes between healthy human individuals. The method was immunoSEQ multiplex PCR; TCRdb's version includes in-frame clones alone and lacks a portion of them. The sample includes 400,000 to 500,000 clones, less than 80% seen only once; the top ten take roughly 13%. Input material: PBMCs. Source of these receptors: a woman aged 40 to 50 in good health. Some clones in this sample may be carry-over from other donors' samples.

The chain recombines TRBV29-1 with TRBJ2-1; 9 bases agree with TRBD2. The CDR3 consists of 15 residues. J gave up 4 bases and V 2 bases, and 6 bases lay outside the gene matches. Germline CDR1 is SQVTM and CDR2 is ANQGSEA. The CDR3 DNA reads TGCAGCGTTGAAAAGTATAGCGGGGGATACAATGAGCAGTTCTTC. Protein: CSVEKYSGGYNEQFF.

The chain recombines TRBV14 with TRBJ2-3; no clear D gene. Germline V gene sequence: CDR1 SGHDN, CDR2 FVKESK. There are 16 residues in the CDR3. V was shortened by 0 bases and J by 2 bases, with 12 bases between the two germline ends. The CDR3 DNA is TGTGCCAGCAGCCAAGATGTTGGGCAGAACACAGATACGCAGTATTTT. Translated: CASSQDVGQNTDTQYF. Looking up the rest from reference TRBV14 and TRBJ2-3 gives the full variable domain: EAGVTQFPSHSVIEKGQTVTLRCDPISGHDNLYWYRRVMGKEIKFLLHFVKESKQDESGMPNNRFLAERTGGTYSTLKVQPAELEDSGVYFCASSQDVGQNTDTQYFGPGTRLTVL.

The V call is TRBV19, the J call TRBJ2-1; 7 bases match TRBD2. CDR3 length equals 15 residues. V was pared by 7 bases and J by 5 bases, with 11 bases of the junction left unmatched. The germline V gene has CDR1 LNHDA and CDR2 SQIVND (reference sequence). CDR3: CASTRSWTSHNEQFF. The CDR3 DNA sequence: TGTGCCAGTACCCGATCGTGGACTAGTCACAATGAGCAGTTCTTC.

The CDR3: CASRPGQKYEQYF. CDR3 DNA sequence: TGTGCCAGCAGACCGGGACAGAAATACGAGCAGTACTTC. The chain has TRBV28 and TRBJ2-7; 7 bases align to TRBD1. CDR1 is MDHEN, CDR2 SYDVKM, per germline. This CDR3 spans 13 amino acids. Trimming removed 6 bases from V and 4 bases from J; junction bases left unmatched: 6.

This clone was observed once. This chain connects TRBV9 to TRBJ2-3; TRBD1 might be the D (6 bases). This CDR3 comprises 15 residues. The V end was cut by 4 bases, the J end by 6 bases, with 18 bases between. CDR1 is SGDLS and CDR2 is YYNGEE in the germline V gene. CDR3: CASSPGNGQWDTQYF. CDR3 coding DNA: TGTGCCAGCAGCCCCGGGAACGGACAGTGGGATACGCAGTATTTT. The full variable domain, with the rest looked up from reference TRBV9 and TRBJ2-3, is DSGVTQTPKHLITATGQRVTLRCSPRSGDLSVYWYQQSLDQGLQFLIQYYNGEERAKGNILERFSAQQFPDLHSELNLSSLELGDSALYFCASSPGNGQWDTQYFGPGTRLTVL.

The CDR3 region has the DNA TGTGCCAGCAGCTCACAGAACACCGGGGAGCTGTTTTTT. The encoded protein is CASSSQNTGELFF. V usage is TRBV5-4 and J usage is TRBJ2-2, with unresolved D. Germline CDR1 SGHNT, CDR2 YYREEE (reference sequence). This CDR3 region has 13 residues. V dropped 3 bases and J dropped 1 base, with 4 bases sitting between them.

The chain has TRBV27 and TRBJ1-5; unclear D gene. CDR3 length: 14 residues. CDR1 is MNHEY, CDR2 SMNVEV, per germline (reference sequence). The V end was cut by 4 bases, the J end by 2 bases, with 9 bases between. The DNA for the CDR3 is TGTGCCAGCAGTTCCCGAATTGGCAATCAGCCCCAGCATTTT. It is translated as CASSSRIGNQPQHF.

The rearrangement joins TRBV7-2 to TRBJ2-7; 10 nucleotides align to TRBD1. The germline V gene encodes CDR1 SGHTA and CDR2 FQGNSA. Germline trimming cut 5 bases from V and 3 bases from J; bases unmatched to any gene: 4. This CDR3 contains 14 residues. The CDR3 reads CASSPRTGGYEQYF. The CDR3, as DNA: TGTGCCAGCAGCCCGAGGACAGGGGGCTACGAGCAGTACTTC.

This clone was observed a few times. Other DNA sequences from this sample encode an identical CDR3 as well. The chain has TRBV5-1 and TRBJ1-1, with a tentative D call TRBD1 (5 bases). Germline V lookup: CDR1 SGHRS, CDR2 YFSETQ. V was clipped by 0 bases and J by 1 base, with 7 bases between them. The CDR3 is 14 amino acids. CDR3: CASSLGQTNTEAFF. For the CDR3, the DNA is TGCGCCAGCAGCTTGGGACAGACGAACACTGAAGCTTTCTTT.

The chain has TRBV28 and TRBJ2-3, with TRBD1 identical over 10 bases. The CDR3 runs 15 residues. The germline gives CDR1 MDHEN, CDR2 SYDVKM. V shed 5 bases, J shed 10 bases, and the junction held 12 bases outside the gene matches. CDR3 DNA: TGTGCCAGCAGTCCCTCAGGACAGGGGGTGATTGCGCAGTATTTT. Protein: CASSPSGQGVIAQYF.

In nucleotides, the CDR3 is TGTGCCAGCGGCCGTCCTCAAGAGACCCAGTACTTC. Translation: CASGRPQETQYF. This chain uses TRBV7-9 with TRBJ2-5, with D unresolved. V was pared by 8 bases and J by 2 bases, with 9 bases between. The CDR3 runs 12 residues. Germline V gene data show CDR1 as SEHNR and CDR2 as FQNEAQ (reference sequence).

CDR3 bases: TGTGCCAGTAGTATAGCTCGTAGCGGGAGTTTCTACGAGCAGTACTTC. Its translation: CASSIARSGSFYEQYF. The rearrangement links TRBV19 to TRBJ2-7, with 9 bases that match TRBD2. The CDR3 extends over 16 amino acids. Germline-derived CDR1 and CDR2 are LNHDA and SQIVND (reference sequence). V gave up 1 base and J gave up 3 bases; unmatched junction bases: 7.

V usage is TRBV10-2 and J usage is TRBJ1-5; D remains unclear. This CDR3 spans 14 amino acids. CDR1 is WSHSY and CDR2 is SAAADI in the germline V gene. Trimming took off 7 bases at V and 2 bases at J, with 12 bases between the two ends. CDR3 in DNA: TGCGCCAGCAAAGGGATTAGGGGCAATCAGCCCCAGCATTTT. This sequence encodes CASKGIRGNQPQHF.

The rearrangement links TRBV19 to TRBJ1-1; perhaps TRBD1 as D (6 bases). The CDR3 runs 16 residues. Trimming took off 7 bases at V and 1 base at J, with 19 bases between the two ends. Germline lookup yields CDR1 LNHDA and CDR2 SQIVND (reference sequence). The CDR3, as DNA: TGTGCCAGTACCTACCAATCTCGAGGGGGGAACACTGAAGCTTTCTTT. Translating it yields CASTYQSRGGNTEAFF.

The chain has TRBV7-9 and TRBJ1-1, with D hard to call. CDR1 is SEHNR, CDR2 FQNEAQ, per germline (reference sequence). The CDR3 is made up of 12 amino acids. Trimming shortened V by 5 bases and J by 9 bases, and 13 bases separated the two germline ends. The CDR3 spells CASSPDSLQAFF. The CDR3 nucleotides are TGTGCCAGCAGCCCAGACTCGTTACAAGCTTTCTTT. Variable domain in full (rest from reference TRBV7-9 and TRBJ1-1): DTGVSQNPRHKITKRGQNVTFRCDPISEHNRLYWYRQTLGQGPEFLTYFQNEAQLEKSRLLSDRFSAERPKGSFSTLEIQRTEQGDSAMYLCASSPDSLQAFFGQGTRLTVV.

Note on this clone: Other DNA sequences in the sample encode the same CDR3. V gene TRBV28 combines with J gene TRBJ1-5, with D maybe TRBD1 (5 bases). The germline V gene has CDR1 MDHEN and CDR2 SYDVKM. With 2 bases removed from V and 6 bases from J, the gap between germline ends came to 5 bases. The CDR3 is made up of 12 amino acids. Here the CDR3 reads CASSLGGQPQHF. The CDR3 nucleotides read TGTGCCAGCAGTTTAGGGGGTCAGCCCCAGCATTTT.

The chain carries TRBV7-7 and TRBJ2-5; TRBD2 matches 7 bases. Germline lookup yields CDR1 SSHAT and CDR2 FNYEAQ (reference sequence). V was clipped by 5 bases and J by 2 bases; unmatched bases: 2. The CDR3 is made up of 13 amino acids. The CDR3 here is CASSPGGQETQYF. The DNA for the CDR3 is TGTGCCAGCAGCCCGGGGGGTCAAGAGACCCAGTACTTC.

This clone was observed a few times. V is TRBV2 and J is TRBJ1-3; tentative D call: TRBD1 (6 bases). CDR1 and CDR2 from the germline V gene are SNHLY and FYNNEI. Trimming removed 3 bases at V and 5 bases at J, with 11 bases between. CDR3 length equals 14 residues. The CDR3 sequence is CASSEMTGRNTIYF. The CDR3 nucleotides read TGTGCCAGCAGTGAGATGACAGGCAGAAACACCATATATTTT.

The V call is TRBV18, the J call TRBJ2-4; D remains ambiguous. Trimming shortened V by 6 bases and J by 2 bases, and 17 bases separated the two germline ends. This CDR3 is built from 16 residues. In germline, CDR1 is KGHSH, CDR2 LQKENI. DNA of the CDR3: TGTGCCAGCTCTCCCTTCTCTCCTCAGTCCAAAAACATTCAGTACTTC. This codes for CASSPFSPQSKNIQYF. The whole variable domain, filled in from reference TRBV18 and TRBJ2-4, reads NAGVMQNPRHLVRRRGQEARLRCSPMKGHSHVYWYRQLPEEGLKFMVYLQKENIIDESGMPKERFSAEFPKEGPSILRIQQVVRGDSAAYFCASSPFSPQSKNIQYFGAGTRLSVL.

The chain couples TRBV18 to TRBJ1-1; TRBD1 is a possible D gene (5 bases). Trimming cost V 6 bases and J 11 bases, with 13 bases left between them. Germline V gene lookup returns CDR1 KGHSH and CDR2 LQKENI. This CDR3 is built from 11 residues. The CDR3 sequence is CASSQGIVAFF. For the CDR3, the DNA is TGTGCCAGCTCCCAGGGAATAGTGGCTTTCTTT.